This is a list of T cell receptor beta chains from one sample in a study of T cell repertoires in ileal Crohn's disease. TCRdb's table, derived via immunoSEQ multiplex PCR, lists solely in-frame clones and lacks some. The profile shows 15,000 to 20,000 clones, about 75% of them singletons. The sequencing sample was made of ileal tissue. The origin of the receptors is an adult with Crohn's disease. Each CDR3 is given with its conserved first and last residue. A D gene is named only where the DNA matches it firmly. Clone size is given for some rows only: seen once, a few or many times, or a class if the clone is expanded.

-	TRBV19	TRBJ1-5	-	TGTGCCAGCCGGACGGTCAATCAGCCCCAGCATTTT	CASRTVNQPQHF
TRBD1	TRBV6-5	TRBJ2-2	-	TGTGCCAGCAACGCAGGGGGAACGAGGGAGCTGTTTTTT	CASNAGGTRELFF
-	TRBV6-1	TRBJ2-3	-	TGTGCCAGCAGTGAGAAGGCAGGGACAGATACGCAGTATTTT	CASSEKAGTDTQYF
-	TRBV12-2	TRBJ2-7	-	TGTGCAAGTCGCCCCACGATCTACGAGCAGTACTTC	CASRPTIYEQYF
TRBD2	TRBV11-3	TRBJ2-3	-	TGTGCCAGCAGCTTATCCAGCGGGAACACAGATACGCAGTATTTT	CASSLSSGNTDTQYF
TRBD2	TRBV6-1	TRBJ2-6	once	TGTGCCAGCAGTGTGGTAGCGGGGACCGGGGCCAACGTCCTGACTTTC	CASSVVAGTGANVLTF
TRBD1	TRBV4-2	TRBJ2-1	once	TGTGCCAGCAGCCAGGGAGAGGGTTGGGGACAGAGCTCCTACAATGAGCAGTTCTTC	CASSQGEGWGQSSYNEQFF
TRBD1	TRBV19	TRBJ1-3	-	TGTGCCAGTTCTGGCAGGGGGCTCGGAAACACCATATATTTT	CASSGRGLGNTIYF
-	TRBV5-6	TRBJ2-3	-	TGTGCCAGCAGCCCTGGCACAGATACGCAGTATTTT	CASSPGTDTQYF
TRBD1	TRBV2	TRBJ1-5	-	TGTGCCAGCAGTACAGGGGACTGGCAGCCCCAGCATTTT	CASSTGDWQPQHF
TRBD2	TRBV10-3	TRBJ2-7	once	TGTGCCATTAGCGGGGGGTCCCCCTACGAGCAGTACTTC	CAISGGSPYEQYF
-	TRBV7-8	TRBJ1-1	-	TGTGCCAGCAGCCCTCGGTCGACTGAAGCTTTCTTT	CASSPRSTEAFF
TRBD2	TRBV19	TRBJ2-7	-	TGTGCCAGTAGTACCCAGGTGGTAGCGGGAGCCGAGCAGTACTTC	CASSTQVVAGAEQYF
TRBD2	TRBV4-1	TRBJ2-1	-	TGCGCCAGCAGCCAGACTAGCGGGGTCTCCTACAATGAGCAGTTCTTC	CASSQTSGVSYNEQFF
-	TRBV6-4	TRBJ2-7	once	TGTGCCAGCGTTACCCGCCACGAGCAGTACTTC	CASVTRHEQYF
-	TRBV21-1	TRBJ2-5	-	TGTGCCAGCAGCAAAGAACTAGCGGGGAAAGAGACCCAGTACTTC	CASSKELAGKETQYF
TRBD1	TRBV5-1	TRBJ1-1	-	TGCGCCAGCAGATCCCGGACAGGTTTAGGTACTGAAGCTTTCTTT	CASRSRTGLGTEAFF
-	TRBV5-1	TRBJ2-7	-	TGCGCCAGCAGCTTGATTGGGAGTCGTGGCTACGAGCAGTACTTC	CASSLIGSRGYEQYF
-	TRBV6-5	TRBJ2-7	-	TGTGCCAGCAGTTACTCTTCCGGGACCTACGAGCAGTACTTC	CASSYSSGTYEQYF
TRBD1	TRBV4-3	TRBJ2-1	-	TGCGCCAGCAGCGGAACAGGGGTGAATGAGCAGTTCTTC	CASSGTGVNEQFF
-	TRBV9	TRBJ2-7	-	TGTGCCAGCAGCGTAGATCTGGGAACCTACGAGCAGTACTTC	CASSVDLGTYEQYF
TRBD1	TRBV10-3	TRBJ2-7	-	TGTGCCATCAGTGAGAACCGGGACAGGGTAGCCGAGCAGTACTTC	CAISENRDRVAEQYF
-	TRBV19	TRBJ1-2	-	TGTGCCAGTAGTATGCAGGGCTCGGACAACGGCTACACCTTC	CASSMQGSDNGYTF
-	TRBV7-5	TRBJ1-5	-	TGTGTCAGAAGCTTATATTGGTACAGGCGAAGGTATCATCAGCCCCAGCATTTT	CVRSLYWYRRRYHQPQHF
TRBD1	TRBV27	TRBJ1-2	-	TGTGCCAGCAGTTTAGGTAGGGGGCGGCTTAGCTATGGCTACACCTTC	CASSLGRGRLSYGYTF
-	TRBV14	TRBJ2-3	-	TGTGCCAGCAGCCAAGGGACCACCTGGAGTACGCAGTATTTT	CASSQGTTWSTQYF
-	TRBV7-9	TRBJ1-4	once	TGTGCCAGCCGAGGGGACGGTAATGAAAAACTGTTTTTT	CASRGDGNEKLFF
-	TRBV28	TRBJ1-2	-	TGTGCCAGCAGTCCGAGCGACGGGGCCTCTAACTATGGCTACACCTTC	CASSPSDGASNYGYTF
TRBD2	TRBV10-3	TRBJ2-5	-	TGTGCCATCAGCCCCGGGACTAGGACCCAAGAGACCCAGTACTTC	CAISPGTRTQETQYF
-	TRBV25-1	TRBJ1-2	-	TGTGCCAGCAGTGACGTACTACTTCCCTATGGCTACACCTTC	CASSDVLLPYGYTF
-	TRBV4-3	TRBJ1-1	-	TGCGCCAGCAGCCACGGGGGAGGGATGGGAAACACTGAAGCTTTCTTT	CASSHGGGMGNTEAFF
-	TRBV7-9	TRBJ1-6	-	TGTGCCAGCAGCCAAGGGGATCATTCACCCCTCCACTTT	CASSQGDHSPLHF
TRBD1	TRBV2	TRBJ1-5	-	TGTGCCAGCACCGGGACAGGGATCCAGCATTTT	CASTGTGIQHF
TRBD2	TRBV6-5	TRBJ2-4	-	TGTGCCAGCAGCCCAAGCGGGAGTGGAAACATTCAGTACTTC	CASSPSGSGNIQYF
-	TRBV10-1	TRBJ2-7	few	TGCGCCAGCAGTGAGTCGCGACACATGAGCTCCTACGAGCAGTACTTC	CASSESRHMSSYEQYF
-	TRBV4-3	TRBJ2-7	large	TGCGCCAGCAGCCAAAACGGCTACGAGCAGTACTTC	CASSQNGYEQYF
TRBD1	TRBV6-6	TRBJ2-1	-	TGTGCCGCCGGGGACAGGTTCTACAATGAGCAGTTCTTC	CAAGDRFYNEQFF
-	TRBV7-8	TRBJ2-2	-	TGTGCCAGCACCGACTCCGGGACCCGGCTCACCGGGGAGCTGTTTTTT	CASTDSGTRLTGELFF
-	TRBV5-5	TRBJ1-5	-	TGTGCCAGCAGCTTGTCTCCATGGGGGGGCAATCAGCCCCAGCATTTT	CASSLSPWGGNQPQHF
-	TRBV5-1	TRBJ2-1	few	TGCGCCAGCAGCTTGGGGGTTTACAATGAGCAGTTCTTC	CASSLGVYNEQFF
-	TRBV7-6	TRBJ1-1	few	TGTGCCAGCAGCTTAGAGTCGGGGACTGAAGCTTTCTTT	CASSLESGTEAFF
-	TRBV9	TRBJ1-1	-	TGTGCCAGCAGCGTAGGTTCAGGGAACACTGAAGCTTTCTTT	CASSVGSGNTEAFF
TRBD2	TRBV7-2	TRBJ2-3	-	TGTGCCAGCAGCTTAGTCGTAGGACTAGCTGCAGATACGCAGTATTTT	CASSLVVGLAADTQYF
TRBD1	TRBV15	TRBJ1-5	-	TGTGCCACCAGCAGAGCCCCGACAGGGGATCAGCCCCAGCATTTT	CATSRAPTGDQPQHF
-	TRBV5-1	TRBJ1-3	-	TGCGCCAGCAGCTTGGGGCCAGGGCAAGGAAACACCATATATTTT	CASSLGPGQGNTIYF
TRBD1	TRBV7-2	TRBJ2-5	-	TGTGCCAGCAGCCCACAAACAGGGGGCGCGGGAGAGACCCAGTACTTC	CASSPQTGGAGETQYF
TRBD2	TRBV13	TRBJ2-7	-	TGTGCCAGCAGCTTCGGACTAGCGGGTTACGAGCAGTACTTC	CASSFGLAGYEQYF
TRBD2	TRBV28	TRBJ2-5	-	TGTGCCAGCAGTTCGTCAGCGGGAGGGCCGGCCCAGTACTTC	CASSSSAGGPAQYF
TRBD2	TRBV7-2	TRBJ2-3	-	TGTGCCAGCAGCTCCCCTAGCGGGAGGAGGGAAGATACGCAGTATTTT	CASSSPSGRREDTQYF
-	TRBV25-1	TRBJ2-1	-	TGTGCCAGCAGTGAAACGGGATCCTACAATGAGCAGTTCTTC	CASSETGSYNEQFF
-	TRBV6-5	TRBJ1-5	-	TGTGCCAGCAGTTACAGTCAGGGCAGCAATCAGCCCCAGCATTTT	CASSYSQGSNQPQHF
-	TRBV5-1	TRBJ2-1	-	TGCGCCAGCAGCTTGGCCGATGGTGAGCAGTTCTTC	CASSLADGEQFF
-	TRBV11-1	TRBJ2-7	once	TGTGCCAGCAGCTTAGAAGCCGTTCCGACCTACGAGCAGTACTTC	CASSLEAVPTYEQYF
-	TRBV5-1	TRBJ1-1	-	TGCGCCAGCAGCTTGGGTGGGGGAGGCACTGAAGCTTTCTTT	CASSLGGGGTEAFF
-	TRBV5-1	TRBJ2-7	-	TGCGCCAGCAGGCTTTCGGACCTGAGCTCCTACGAGCAGTACTTC	CASRLSDLSSYEQYF
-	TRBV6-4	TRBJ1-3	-	TGTGCCAGCAGTACCGGGGCCGGAAACACCATATATTTT	CASSTGAGNTIYF